This TCR beta chain was sequenced during a study of shared clonotypes between healthy human individuals. Whole-study results and caveats: Incomplete sequencing of sorted subsets was indicated by rarefaction despite large depth. Non-shared clonotypes displayed generation probabilities falling below those of clonotypes present in all four donors. The study found about 5% of naive CD4 clonotypes shared across several donors.

Deletions cut 4 bases from V and 4 bases from J, with 7 bases between. The CDR3 has 12 residues. Germline assignment: CDR1 MGHRA and CDR2 YSYEKL. To note about this clone: What it recognizes is unknown.

CD45RO-negative CD8 cells positively selected for CCR7 made up the naive population, which excluded terminally differentiated effector memory CD45RA+ cells. Nashville, Tennessee was home to all donors, each a Caucasian adult. Assay used: immunoSEQ multiplex PCR; TCRdb lists only in-frame clones, some missing. Of about 2.1 million clones listed, more than 85% are singletons. J is TRBJ1-1 and V is TRBV4-1, with TRBD1 as a possible D gene (6 bases). The TCR originated in a man younger than 30 in good health. Some clones in this sample may be carry-over from other donors' samples. Input material: naive CD8+ T cells from PBMCs. The CDR3 spells CASSLRGTEAFF. CDR3 bases: TGCGCCAGCAGCCTCAGGGGCACTGAAGCTTTCTTT.